Listed below are T cell receptor beta chains from one sample, sequenced in a study of persistence of HIV-infected CD4 T cells. The protocol was immunoSEQ multiplex PCR, while the TCRdb copy is restricted to in-frame clones and leaves out a portion. The table records some 20,000 clones, about 65% of them present only once. Their specific antigens are unknown. Sequenced here: CD4+ T cells sorted from PBMCs after approximately 19-hour stimulation, sampled from a patient who received antiretroviral therapy. The receptor source for this set is an adult woman with HIV who was CMV-seropositive. Each CDR3 is given with its conserved first and last residue. A D gene is named only where the DNA matches it firmly. The listing skips clone size in some rows; elsewhere it reads once, few, many or a size class.

>NA|NA|TRBV9|TRBJ1-1
TGTGCCAGCAGCGTAGGACAGGCCTTGAACACTGAAGCTTTCTTT
CASSVGQALNTEAFF
>NA|NA|TRBV7-3|TRBJ2-3
TGTGCCAGCAGCTTAGCGGCGGGAAGGGATACGCAGTATTTT
CASSLAAGRDTQYF
>NA|TRBD2|TRBV6-5|TRBJ2-1
TGTGCCAGCCGGGAGTCGGGGGGGCCGTCTGAGCAGTTCTTC
CASRESGGPSEQFF
>medium-sized|NA|TRBV7-3|TRBJ1-6
TGTGCCAGCAGCTTTGGGGGTAGTGGTTCACCCCTCCACTTT
CASSFGGSGSPLHF
>NA|NA|TRBV12-5|TRBJ2-1
TGTGCTAGTGGTTTGACTAGCTACAATGAGCAGTTCTTC
CASGLTSYNEQFF
>few|NA|TRBV20-1|TRBJ1-5
TGCAGTGCTAGTGGTCCCAATCAGCCCCAGCATTTT
CSASGPNQPQHF
>NA|NA|TRBV30|TRBJ1-1
TGTGCCCTAAACAGGGATCAGCGTACTGAAGCTTTCTTT
CALNRDQRTEAFF
>NA|TRBD1|TRBV5-4|TRBJ2-3
TGTGCCAGCAGCTGGACAGGGCGGGGTAGCACAGATACGCAGTATTTT
CASSWTGRGSTDTQYF
>few|TRBD2|TRBV5-1|TRBJ2-3
TGCGCCAGCAGCTTGATTCTAGCGGGGATGTTAGATACGCAGTATTTT
CASSLILAGMLDTQYF
>NA|TRBD1|TRBV5-8|TRBJ2-1
TGTGCCAGCAGCTTGGAGGGACAGGGAAAGCAGTTCTTC
CASSLEGQGKQFF
>NA|TRBD1|TRBV29-1|TRBJ1-2
TGCAGCGTTGATCCGGACAGGGGGCCCTATGGCTACACCTTC
CSVDPDRGPYGYTF
>NA|NA|TRBV30|TRBJ1-1
TGTGCCTGGAGGACGGGGTCGAACACTGAAGCTTTCTTT
CAWRTGSNTEAFF
>once|NA|TRBV6-5|TRBJ2-7
TGTGCCAGCAGGAACGTGGGAGCCCACGAGCAGTACTTC
CASRNVGAHEQYF